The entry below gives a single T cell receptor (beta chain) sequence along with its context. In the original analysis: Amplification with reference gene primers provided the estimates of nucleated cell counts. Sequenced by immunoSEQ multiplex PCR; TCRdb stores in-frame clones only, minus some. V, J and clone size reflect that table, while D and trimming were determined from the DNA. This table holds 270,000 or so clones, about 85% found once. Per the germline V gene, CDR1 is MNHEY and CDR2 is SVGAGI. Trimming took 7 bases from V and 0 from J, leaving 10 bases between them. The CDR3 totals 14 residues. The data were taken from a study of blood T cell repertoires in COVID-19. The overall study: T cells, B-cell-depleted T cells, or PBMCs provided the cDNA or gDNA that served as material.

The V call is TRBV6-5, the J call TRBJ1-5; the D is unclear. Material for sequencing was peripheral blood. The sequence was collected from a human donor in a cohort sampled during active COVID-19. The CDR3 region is CASNARYSNQPQHF. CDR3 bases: TGTGCCAGCAACGCCAGATATAGCAATCAGCCCCAGCATTTT.